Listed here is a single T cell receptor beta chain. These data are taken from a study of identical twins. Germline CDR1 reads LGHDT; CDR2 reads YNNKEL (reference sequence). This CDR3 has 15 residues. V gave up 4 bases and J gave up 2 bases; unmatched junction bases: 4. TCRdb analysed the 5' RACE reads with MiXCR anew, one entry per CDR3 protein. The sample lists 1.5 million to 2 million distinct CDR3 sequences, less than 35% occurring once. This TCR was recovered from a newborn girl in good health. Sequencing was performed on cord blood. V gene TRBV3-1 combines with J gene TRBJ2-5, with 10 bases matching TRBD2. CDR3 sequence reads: CASSRETSGQETQYF. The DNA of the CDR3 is TGTGCCAGCAGCCGAGAGACTAGCGGGCAAGAGACCCAGTACTTC.